Listed here are 7 T cell receptor beta chains from one sample, sequenced in a study of tumor-infiltrating lymphocytes in primary liver carcinoma. A primer matching the constant region was used to make TCR beta cDNA from approximately 500 ng of total RNA. Researchers made the TCR beta libraries by running three nested multiplex PCR rounds with slightly modified ARM-PCR. In the first two PCR rounds, TRBV1-TRBV30 forward primers were paired with a C-beta reverse primer, and each round lasted roughly 9 cycles. One entry per CDR3 protein, called by TCRdb with MiXCR from the multiplex PCR reads. The sample holds 45,000 to 65,000 distinct CDR3 sequences, 65% to 85% seen once. The roughly 17-31 mg bulk tissue piece was not sorted before simultaneous RNA and DNA extraction. Sequencing used liver tumor tissue from sampling region 5. As to subset: tumor region T5, tumor centre. The receptors here all came from a man in his forties or fifties with primary liver carcinoma and hepatitis B virus infection.

Points on this clonotype: At one end the junction does not follow the germline gene, possibly because of a read error. CDR3 bases: TGTGCCAACACCCTAGGTGGGGGAGCCTACAATGAACAGTTCTTC. As protein: CANTLGGGAYNEQFF. The chain employs TRBV6-1 and TRBJ2-1, with D possibly called TRBD1 or TRBD2 (5 bases each). CDR1 is MNHNS and CDR2 is SASEGT in the germline V gene. The CDR3 is 15 residues long.

With respect to this clonotype: Possible read error: a much larger clone is one base away. The chain links TRBV20-1 to TRBJ2-3; no clear D. This CDR3 spans 13 amino acids. Germline lookup yields CDR1 DFQATT and CDR2 SNEGSKA (reference sequence). V lost 8 bases and J lost 2, with 14 bases in between. CDR3 sequence (DNA): TGCAGTCCTAAGGACCCCTTCACAGATACGCAGTATTTT. Amino acids: CSPKDPFTDTQYF.

This chain connects TRBV6-1 to TRBJ2-1; D not certain. CDR1 and CDR2 from the germline V gene are MNHNS and SASEGT. V was cut by 6 bases and J by 5 bases, with 14 bases left in between. There are 14 residues in the CDR3. The DNA of the CDR3 is TGTGCCAGCAGGCTAGGCATCATTAACAATGAGCAGTTCTTC. This translates into CASRLGIINNEQFF.

With regard to this clonotype: Compared with germline, one end of the junction differs, possibly owing to a read error. The CDR3 region is CASSAVAGLVYNVQFF. The CDR3 DNA follows: TGTGCCAGCAGTGCCGTAGCGGGATTGGTATACAATGTGCAGTTCTTC. The chain links TRBV14 to TRBJ2-1; 8 nucleotides agree with TRBD2. The CDR3 is 16 amino acids. The germline V gene encodes CDR1 SGHDN and CDR2 FVKESK.

This clonotype was picked up one time. A read error may account for a junction end that differs from germline. The chain recombines TRBV7-9 with TRBJ1-1; tentatively, D is TRBD1 (5 bases). Germline V lookup: CDR1 SEHNR, CDR2 FQNEAQ (reference sequence). The CDR3 is 13 residues long. CDR3 loop: CASSLGVETEALF. The CDR3 DNA follows: TGTGCCAGCAGCTTGGGGGTTGAAACTGAAGCCTTATTT.

About this clonotype itself: One junction end disagrees with the germline gene, perhaps due to a read error. V is TRBV14 and J is TRBJ2-3, with D hard to call. The germline gives CDR1 SGHDN, CDR2 FVKESK. This CDR3 spans 13 amino acids. In nucleotides, the CDR3 is TGTGCCAGCAGTCAAGACGACAAAGATACGCAGTATTTT. Translating gives CASSQDDKDTQYF.

The rearrangement uses TRBV4-1 and TRBJ1-1, with D hard to call. Deletions cut 2 bases from V and 3 bases from J, with 10 bases between. The CDR3 loop spans 14 amino acids. Per the germline V gene, CDR1 is MGHRA and CDR2 is YSYEKL. CDR3 bases: TGCGCCAGCAGCCAAATAAACTCGGACACTGAAGCTTTCTTT. This gives the protein CASSQINSDTEAFF.